Each of the 11 T cell receptor beta chains below was sequenced from the same sample in a study of blood T cells in healthy people across ages. A J-beta primer mix and a sample-barcoded 5' primer were used in a second PCR of roughly 6 to 11 cycles. TCRdb passed the 5' RACE reads through MiXCR, listing each CDR3 protein once. The profile covers about 1.1 million distinct CDR3 sequences, with roughly two fifths appearing a single time and approximately 14% taken by the ten largest. The sequencing sample was made of blood. These receptors originate from a man between 18 and 35 years old in good health.

The chain uses TRBV7-2 and TRBJ2-5; D unresolved. V was pared by 3 bases and J by 1 base, with 9 bases between. Looked up from germline, CDR1 is SGHTA and CDR2 is FQGNSA. This CDR3 has 14 residues. The CDR3 DNA follows: TGTGCCAGCAGCTTCAGTCCTAGCCAAGAGACCCAGTACTTC. This gives the protein CASSFSPSQETQYF.

This chain uses TRBV4-3 with TRBJ1-6, with TRBD1 as a possible D gene (5 bases). CDR3 length: 16 residues. The V end was cut by 0 bases, the J end by 7 bases, with 13 bases between. The V gene's germline CDR1 is LGHNA and CDR2 YSLEER. The CDR3 here is CASSQDLNGGNSPLHF. CDR3 nucleotide sequence: TGCGCCAGCAGCCAAGATCTGAACGGGGGAAATTCACCCCTCCACTTT.

The table lists this clonotype with a few counts. V and J are TRBV7-8 and TRBJ1-3; tentative D call: TRBD1 (5 bases). The CDR3 is 16 residues long. The germline V gene encodes CDR1 SGHVS and CDR2 FQNEAQ. The V gene lost 3 bases and the J gene lost 3 bases, with 15 bases spanning the gap. The CDR3 protein is CASSFSQGYRGNTIYF. The CDR3 region has the DNA TGTGCCAGCAGCTTTAGTCAGGGTTATCGTGGAAACACCATATATTTT.

This clonotype was detected only a few times. The genes are TRBV7-2 and TRBJ2-5; 8 bases are shared with TRBD1. Germline V CDR1 and CDR2: SGHTA, FQGNSA. This CDR3 is 17 amino acids long. With V trimmed by 5 bases and J by 5 bases, 16 bases remained unmatched. The CDR3 DNA sequence: TGTGCCAGCAGCCTACTCGGACAGGGCATAGCATCGGAGACCCAGTACTTC. Its translation is CASSLLGQGIASETQYF.

The table lists this clonotype with many counts. This chain uses TRBV7-2 with TRBJ1-2; D is possibly TRBD1 (6 bases). CDR3 length: 12 residues. Germline V gene sequence: CDR1 SGHTA, CDR2 FQGNSA. Trimming shortened V by 1 base and J by 11 bases, and 11 bases separated the two germline ends. The CDR3 here is CASSLEIGGYTF. Here the CDR3 DNA reads TGTGCCAGCAGCTTAGAGATAGGGGGTTACACCTTC.

The rearrangement uses TRBV12-3 or TRBV12-4 and TRBJ2-5, with D maybe TRBD1 (5 bases). The DNA end lines up better with TRBJ2-7; the J call may be wrong. This CDR3 comprises 14 residues. The CDR3 coding sequence is TGTGCCAGCAGTTTAGGACAGCTGGCGGACGAGCAGTACTTC. It translates to CASSLGQLADEQYF.

The chain recombines TRBV20-1 with TRBJ1-1; a possible D gene is TRBD1 (6 bases). The V end was cut by 7 bases, the J end by 0 bases, with 15 bases between. This CDR3 comprises 14 residues. From germline, CDR1 is DFQATT and CDR2 SNEGSKA (reference sequence). The CDR3 DNA sequence: TGCAGTGGCGGGGGGCCAAGTGTGAACACTGAAGCTTTCTTT. Encoded protein: CSGGGPSVNTEAFF.

In its sample, this clonotype was seen a few times. The genes are TRBV5-1 and TRBJ1-2, with 7 positions matching TRBD1. The V gene end was trimmed by 0 bases and the J gene end by 4 bases; junction bases not matched to a gene: 6. CDR1 is SGHRS, CDR2 YFSETQ, per germline. The CDR3 is 15 amino acids. CDR3 sequence (DNA): TGCGCCAGCAGCTTGGACGGGACAGCCACCTATGGCTACACCTTC. This gives the protein CASSLDGTATYGYTF.

This clonotype is a singleton in its sample. One end of the junction fails to match germline, which may point to a read error. The V gene is TRBV2, the J gene TRBJ2-5, with no clear D. Germline CDR1 is SNHLY and CDR2 is FYNNEI. The CDR3 sequence is 13 residues long. As DNA, the CDR3 is TGTGTCAGCAGAACAGAGTACCAAGAGACCCAGTACTTC. The encoded protein is CVSRTEYQETQYF.

On this clonotype itself: At one boundary the junction diverges from the germline segment, which might be a read error. V gene TRBV9 combines with J gene TRBJ2-3; D gene ambiguous. Germline assignment: CDR1 SGDLS and CDR2 YYNGEE. The CDR3 extends over 10 amino acids. CDR3 nucleotides: TGTGCCAGCAGCGGTGCCACGCGGTATTTT. Translation: CASSGATRYF.

The chain recombines TRBV4-3 with TRBJ1-4; D might be TRBD1 (5 bases). Germline V gene data show CDR1 as LGHNA and CDR2 as YSLEER. The CDR3 has 16 residues. The V end lost 1 base, the J end lost 6 bases, and 15 bases lay between the germline ends. The CDR3 sequence is CASSQGSGGDYEKLFF. In DNA, the CDR3 is TGCGCCAGCAGCCAAGGATCAGGAGGGGACTATGAAAAACTGTTTTTT.